This T cell receptor beta chain was identified in a study of PD-1 blockade in classical Hodgkin lymphoma. In regard to this clone: What it binds is unknown.

Generated by immunoSEQ multiplex PCR, the TCRdb table keeps only in-frame clones and is missing some. This sample has roughly 150,000 clones, with approximately 81% found just once. Germline CDR1 is KGHSH and CDR2 is LQKENI. Trimming left V 2 bases short and J 4 bases short, with 15 bases between. CDR3 length: 15 residues. Study-wide points: Reported baseline diversity: healthy donors highest, relapsed/refractory patients lowest. Baseline diversity was lower in partial responders and progressors than complete responders. Factors driving the repertoire differences, possibly disease activity or prior therapy, remain undefined. Whereas CD4+ TCR diversity had risen significantly by C4D1, CD8+ TCR diversity had not.

Each of the patients experienced relapse following autologous stem cell transplantation, and their brentuximab vedotin exposure differed. Sequencing used peripheral blood mononuclear cells (PBMCs), obtained before the second cycle of nivolumab. The chain carries TRBV18 and TRBJ2-7; TRBD2 might be the D (7 bases). The receptor's source is a human donor with classical Hodgkin lymphoma. CDR3 sequence: CASSPKGGAAYEQYF. The CDR3 DNA is TGTGCCAGCTCACCAAAGGGGGGGGCCGCTTACGAGCAGTACTTC.